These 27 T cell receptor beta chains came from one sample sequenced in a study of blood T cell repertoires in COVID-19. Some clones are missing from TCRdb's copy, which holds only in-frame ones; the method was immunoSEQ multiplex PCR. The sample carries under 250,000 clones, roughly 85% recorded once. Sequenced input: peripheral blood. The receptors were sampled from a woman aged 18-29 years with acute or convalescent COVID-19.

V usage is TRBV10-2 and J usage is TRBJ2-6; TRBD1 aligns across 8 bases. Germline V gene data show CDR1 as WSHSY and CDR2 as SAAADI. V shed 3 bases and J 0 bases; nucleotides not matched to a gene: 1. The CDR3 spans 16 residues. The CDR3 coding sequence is TGCGCCAGCAGTGAAGGACAGGGCTCTGGGGCCAACGTCCTGACTTTC. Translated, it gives CASSEGQGSGANVLTF.

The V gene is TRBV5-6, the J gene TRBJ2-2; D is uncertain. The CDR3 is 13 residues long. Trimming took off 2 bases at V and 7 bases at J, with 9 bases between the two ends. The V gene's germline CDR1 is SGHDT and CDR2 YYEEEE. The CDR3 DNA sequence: TGTGCCAGCAGCTTCTTCCGTCTCGGGGAGCTGTTTTTT. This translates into CASSFFRLGELFF.

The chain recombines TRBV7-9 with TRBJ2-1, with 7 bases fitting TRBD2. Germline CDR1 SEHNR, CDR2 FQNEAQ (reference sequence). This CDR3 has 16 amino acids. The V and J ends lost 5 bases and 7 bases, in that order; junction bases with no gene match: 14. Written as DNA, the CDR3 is TGTGCCAGCAGCAATAGCGTTGGGGAGGGTTTGAATGAGCAGTTCTTC. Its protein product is CASSNSVGEGLNEQFF. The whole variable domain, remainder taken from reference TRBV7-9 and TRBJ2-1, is DTGVSQNPRHKITKRGQNVTFRCDPISEHNRLYWYRQTLGQGPEFLTYFQNEAQLEKSRLLSDRFSAERPKGSFSTLEIQRTEQGDSAMYLCASSNSVGEGLNEQFFGPGTRLTVL.

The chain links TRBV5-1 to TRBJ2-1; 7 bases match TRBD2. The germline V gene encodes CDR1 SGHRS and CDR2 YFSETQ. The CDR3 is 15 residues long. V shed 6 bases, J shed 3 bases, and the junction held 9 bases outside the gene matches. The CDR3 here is CASTLIAGFYNEQFF. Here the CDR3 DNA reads TGCGCCAGCACCCTCATAGCGGGCTTCTACAATGAGCAGTTCTTC.

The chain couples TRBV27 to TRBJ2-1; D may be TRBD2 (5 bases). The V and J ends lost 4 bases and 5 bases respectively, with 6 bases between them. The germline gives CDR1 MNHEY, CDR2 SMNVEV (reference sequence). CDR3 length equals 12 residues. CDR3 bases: TGTGCCAGCAGTTGGGGAGACAATGAGCAGTTCTTC. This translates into CASSWGDNEQFF.

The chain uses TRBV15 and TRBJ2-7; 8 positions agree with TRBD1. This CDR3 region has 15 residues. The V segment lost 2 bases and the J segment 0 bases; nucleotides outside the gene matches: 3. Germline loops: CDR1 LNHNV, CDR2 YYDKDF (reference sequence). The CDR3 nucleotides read TGTGCCACCAGCAGAAGGACAGGGAACTCCTACGAGCAGTACTTC. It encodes CATSRRTGNSYEQYF.

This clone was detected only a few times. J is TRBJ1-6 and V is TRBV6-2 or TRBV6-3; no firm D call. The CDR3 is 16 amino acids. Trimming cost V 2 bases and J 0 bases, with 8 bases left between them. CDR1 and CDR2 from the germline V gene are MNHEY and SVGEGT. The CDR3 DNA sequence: TGTGCCAGCAGTTACGATCGGAGCTCCTATAATTCACCCCTCCACTTT. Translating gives CASSYDRSSYNSPLHF.

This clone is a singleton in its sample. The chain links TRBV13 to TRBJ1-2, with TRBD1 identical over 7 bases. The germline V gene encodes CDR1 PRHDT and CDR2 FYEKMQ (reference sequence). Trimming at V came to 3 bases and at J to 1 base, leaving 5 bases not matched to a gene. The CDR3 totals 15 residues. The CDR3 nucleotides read TGTGCCAGCAGCTTGGGACAGACCTATAACTATGGCTACACCTTC. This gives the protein CASSLGQTYNYGYTF. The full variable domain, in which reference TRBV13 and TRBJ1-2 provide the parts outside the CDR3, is AAGVIQSPRHLIKEKRETATLKCYPIPRHDTVYWYQQGPGQDPQFLISFYEKMQSDKGSIPDRFSAQQFSDYHSELNMSSLELGDSALYFCASSLGQTYNYGYTFGSGTRLTVV.

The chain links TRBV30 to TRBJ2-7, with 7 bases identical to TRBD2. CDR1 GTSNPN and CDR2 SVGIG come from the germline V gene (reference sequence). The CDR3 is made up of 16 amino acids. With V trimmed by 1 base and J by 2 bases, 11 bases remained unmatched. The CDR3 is CAWSARIRGVPYEQYF. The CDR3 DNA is TGTGCCTGGAGTGCACGAATTCGGGGGGTACCCTACGAGCAGTACTTC.

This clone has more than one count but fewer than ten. The CDR3, as DNA: TGTGCCAGCAGCTTTAGCTCGACTAGTCCGGATGAGCAGTTCTTC. It codes for CASSFSSTSPDEQFF. This chain uses TRBV7-2 with TRBJ2-1; the D gene is possibly TRBD2 (6 bases). CDR1 and CDR2 from the germline V gene are SGHTA and FQGNSA. Trimming left V 3 bases short and J 8 bases short, with 17 bases between. The CDR3 totals 15 residues.

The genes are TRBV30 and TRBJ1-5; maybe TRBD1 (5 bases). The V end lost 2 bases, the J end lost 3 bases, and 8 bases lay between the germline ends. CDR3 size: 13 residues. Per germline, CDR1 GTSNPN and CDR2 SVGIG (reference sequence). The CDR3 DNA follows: TGTGCCTGGAGTTCGGGGGACAATCAGCCCCAGCATTTT. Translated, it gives CAWSSGDNQPQHF.

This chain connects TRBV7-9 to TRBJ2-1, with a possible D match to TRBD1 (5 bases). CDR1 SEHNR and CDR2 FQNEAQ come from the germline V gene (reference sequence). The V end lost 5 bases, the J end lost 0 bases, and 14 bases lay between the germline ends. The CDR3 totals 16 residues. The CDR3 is CASSPRGSHSYNEQFF. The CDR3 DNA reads TGTGCCAGCAGCCCAAGGGGCAGCCACTCCTACAATGAGCAGTTCTTC.

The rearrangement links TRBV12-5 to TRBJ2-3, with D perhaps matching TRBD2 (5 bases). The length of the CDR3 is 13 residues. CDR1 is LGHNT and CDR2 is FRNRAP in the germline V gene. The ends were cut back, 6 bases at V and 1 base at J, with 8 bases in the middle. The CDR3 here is CASGSRGTDTQYF. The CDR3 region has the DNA TGTGCTAGTGGCTCGCGGGGCACAGATACGCAGTATTTT.

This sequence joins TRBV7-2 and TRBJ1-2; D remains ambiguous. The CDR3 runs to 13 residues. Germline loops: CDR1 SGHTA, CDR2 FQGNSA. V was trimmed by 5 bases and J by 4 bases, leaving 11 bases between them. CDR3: CASSRDWSYGYTF. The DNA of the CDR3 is TGTGCCAGCAGCCGGGATTGGAGCTATGGCTACACCTTC.

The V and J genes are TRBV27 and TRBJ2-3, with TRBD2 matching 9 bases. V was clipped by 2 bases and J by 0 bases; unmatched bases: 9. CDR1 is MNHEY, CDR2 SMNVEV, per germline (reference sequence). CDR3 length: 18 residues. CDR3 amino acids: CASSLVARLAASTDTQYF. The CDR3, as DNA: TGTGCCAGCAGTTTAGTCGCACGACTAGCGGCAAGCACAGATACGCAGTATTTT.

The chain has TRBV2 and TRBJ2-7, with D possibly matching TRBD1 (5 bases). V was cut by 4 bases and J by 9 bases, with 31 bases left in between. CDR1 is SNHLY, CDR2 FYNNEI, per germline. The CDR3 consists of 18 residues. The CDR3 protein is CASSGWAPPQGVKAVQYF. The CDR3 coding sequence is TGTGCCAGCAGTGGATGGGCCCCCCCCCAGGGCGTAAAGGCGGTGCAGTACTTC.

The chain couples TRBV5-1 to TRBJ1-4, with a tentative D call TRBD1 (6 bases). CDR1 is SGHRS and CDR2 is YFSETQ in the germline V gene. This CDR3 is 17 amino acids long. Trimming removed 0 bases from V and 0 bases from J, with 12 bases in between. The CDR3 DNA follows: TGCGCCAGCAGCTTGGATGGGGGGGCATCAACTAATGAAAAACTGTTTTTT. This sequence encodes CASSLDGGASTNEKLFF.

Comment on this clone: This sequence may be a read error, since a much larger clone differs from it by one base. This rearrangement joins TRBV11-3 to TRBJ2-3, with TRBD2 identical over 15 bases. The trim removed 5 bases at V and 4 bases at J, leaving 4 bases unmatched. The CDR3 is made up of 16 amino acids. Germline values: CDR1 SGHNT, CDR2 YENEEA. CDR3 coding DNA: TGTGCCAGCAGCCCCGGACTAGCGGGAGGGGCAGATACGCAGTATTTT. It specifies CASSPGLAGGADTQYF.

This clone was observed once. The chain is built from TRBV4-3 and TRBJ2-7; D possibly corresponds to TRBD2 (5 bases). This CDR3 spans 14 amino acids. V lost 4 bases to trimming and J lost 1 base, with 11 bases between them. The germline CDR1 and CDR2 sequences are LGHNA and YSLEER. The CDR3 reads CASSLGEPSYEQYF. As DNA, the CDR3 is TGCGCCAGCAGCCTGGGAGAACCTTCCTACGAGCAGTACTTC.

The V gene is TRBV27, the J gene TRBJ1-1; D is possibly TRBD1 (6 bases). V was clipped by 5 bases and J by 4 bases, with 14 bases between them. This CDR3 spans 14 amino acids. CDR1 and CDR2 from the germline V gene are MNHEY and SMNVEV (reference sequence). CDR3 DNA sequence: TGTGCCAGCAGTCTCCTAGGGGGGGGCACTGAAGCTTTCTTT. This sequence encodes CASSLLGGGTEAFF.

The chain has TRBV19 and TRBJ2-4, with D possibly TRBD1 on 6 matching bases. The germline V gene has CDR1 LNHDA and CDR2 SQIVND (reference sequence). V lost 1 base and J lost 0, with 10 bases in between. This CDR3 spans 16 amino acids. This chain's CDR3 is CASSIGYREAKNIQYF. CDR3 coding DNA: TGTGCCAGTAGTATAGGATACAGGGAAGCCAAAAACATTCAGTACTTC.

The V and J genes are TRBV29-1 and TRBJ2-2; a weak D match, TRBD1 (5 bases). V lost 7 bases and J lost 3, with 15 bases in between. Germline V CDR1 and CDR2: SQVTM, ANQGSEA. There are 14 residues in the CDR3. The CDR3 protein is CSGRTQQDTGELFF. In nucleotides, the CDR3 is TGCAGCGGACGGACCCAACAGGACACCGGGGAGCTGTTTTTT.

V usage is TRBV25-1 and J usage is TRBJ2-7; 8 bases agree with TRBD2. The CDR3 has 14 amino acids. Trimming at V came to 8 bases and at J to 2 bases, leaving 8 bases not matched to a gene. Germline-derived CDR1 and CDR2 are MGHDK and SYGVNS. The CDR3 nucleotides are TGTGCCAGCGCAAGAGGGACTAGTACCTACGAGCAGTACTTC. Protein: CASARGTSTYEQYF.

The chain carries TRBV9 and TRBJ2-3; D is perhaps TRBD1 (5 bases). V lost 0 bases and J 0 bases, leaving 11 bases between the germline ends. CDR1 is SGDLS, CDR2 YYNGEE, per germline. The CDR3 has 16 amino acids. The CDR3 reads CASSVGRQTSTDTQYF. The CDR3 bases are TGTGCCAGCAGCGTAGGGAGACAGACTAGCACAGATACGCAGTATTTT.

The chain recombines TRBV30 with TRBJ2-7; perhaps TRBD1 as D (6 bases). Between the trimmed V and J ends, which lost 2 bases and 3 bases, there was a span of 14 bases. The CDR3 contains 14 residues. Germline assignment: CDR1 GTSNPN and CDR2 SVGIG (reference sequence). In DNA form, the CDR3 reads TGTGCCTGGAGTCGGACAGATACGCTCTACGAGCAGTACTTC. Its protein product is CAWSRTDTLYEQYF.

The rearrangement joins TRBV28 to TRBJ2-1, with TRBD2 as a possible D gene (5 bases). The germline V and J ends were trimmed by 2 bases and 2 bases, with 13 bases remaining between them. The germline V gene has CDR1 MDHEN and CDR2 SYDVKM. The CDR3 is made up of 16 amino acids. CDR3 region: CASSLTSAEAYNEQFF. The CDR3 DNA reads TGTGCCAGCAGTTTAACATCGGCGGAGGCCTACAATGAGCAGTTCTTC.

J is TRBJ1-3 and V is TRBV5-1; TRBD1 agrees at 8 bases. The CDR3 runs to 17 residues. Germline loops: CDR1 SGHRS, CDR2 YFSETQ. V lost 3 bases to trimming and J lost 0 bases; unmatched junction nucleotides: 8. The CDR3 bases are TGCGCCAGCAGCTCCGGGACAGGAGACAGCTCTGGAAACACCATATATTTT. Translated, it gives CASSSGTGDSSGNTIYF.